Shown below are 20 T cell receptor beta chains from a single sample sequenced in a study of blood T cell repertoires in COVID-19. Libraries were prepared by immunoSEQ multiplex PCR; TCRdb keeps only in-frame clonotypes and omits some of them. The sample contains tens of thousands of clones, more than 90% of which appear only once. Sequencing input: peripheral blood. These receptors originate from a man aged 60 to 75 with acute or convalescent COVID-19.

CDR3 region: CASRQDRVSYNEQFF. The DNA of the CDR3 is TGTGCCAGCAGACAGGACAGGGTTTCTTACAATGAGCAGTTCTTC. The chain carries TRBV6-5 and TRBJ2-1; 8 bases line up with TRBD1. The germline gives CDR1 MNHEY, CDR2 SVGAGI. The length of the CDR3 is 15 residues. The V and J ends lost 6 bases and 4 bases, in that order; junction bases with no gene match: 8.

This clone came up once. The chain is built from TRBV18 and TRBJ2-7; 9 bases align to TRBD1. The CDR3 is made up of 15 amino acids. Looked up from germline, CDR1 is KGHSH and CDR2 is LQKENI. V lost 2 bases, J lost 6 bases, and 8 bases stayed unmatched. CDR3 loop: CASSPGGTGWFEQYF. The DNA of the CDR3 is TGTGCCAGCTCACCAGGGGGGACAGGGTGGTTCGAGCAGTACTTC. Supplemented by reference TRBV18 and TRBJ2-7, the full variable domain reads NAGVMQNPRHLVRRRGQEARLRCSPMKGHSHVYWYRQLPEEGLKFMVYLQKENIIDESGMPKERFSAEFPKEGPSILRIQQVVRGDSAAYFCASSPGGTGWFEQYFGPGTRLTVT.

The rearrangement links TRBV4-1 to TRBJ1-2; maybe TRBD1 (6 bases). Germline V gene sequence: CDR1 MGHRA, CDR2 YSYEKL. V was shortened by 4 bases and J by 3 bases, with 15 bases between the two germline ends. The CDR3 runs to 15 residues. The CDR3 here is CASSLTGPRDYGYTF. CDR3 bases: TGCGCCAGCAGCCTGACAGGACCTCGAGACTATGGCTACACCTTC.

V gene TRBV9 combines with J gene TRBJ2-5, with a tentative D call TRBD2 (5 bases). Germline V gives CDR1 SGDLS, CDR2 YYNGEE. V lost 0 bases and J lost 4, with 10 bases in between. The CDR3 contains 14 residues. CDR3 DNA: TGTGCCAGCAGCGTAGCCGTGGGGAGAGAGACCCAGTACTTC. Encoded protein: CASSVAVGRETQYF. Together with reference TRBV9 and TRBJ2-5, the CDR3 gives the full variable domain: DSGVTQTPKHLITATGQRVTLRCSPRSGDLSVYWYQQSLDQGLQFLIQYYNGEERAKGNILERFSAQQFPDLHSELNLSSLELGDSALYFCASSVAVGRETQYFGPGTRLLVL.

The chain is built from TRBV18 and TRBJ2-5; 7 positions agree with TRBD1. Germline values: CDR1 KGHSH, CDR2 LQKENI. V shed 3 bases and J 1 base; nucleotides not matched to a gene: 5. This CDR3 spans 15 amino acids. CDR3 in DNA: TGTGCCAGCTCACCCTCCGGGACAGTCCAAGAGACCCAGTACTTC. Translating it yields CASSPSGTVQETQYF.

The rearrangement uses TRBV5-1 and TRBJ2-2, with 11 bases that match TRBD2. V shed 4 bases, J shed 2 bases, and the junction held 13 bases outside the gene matches. Per germline, CDR1 SGHRS and CDR2 YFSETQ. There are 19 residues in the CDR3. In DNA, the CDR3 is TGCGCCAGCAGCAAACACGGGACTAGCGGTTATGAAAACACCGGGGAGCTGTTTTTT. Translation gives CASSKHGTSGYENTGELFF.

The chain carries TRBV5-8 and TRBJ2-5, with D unresolved. The CDR3 totals 12 residues. Trimming pared 8 bases from V and 2 bases from J, leaving 10 bases between. From germline, CDR1 is SGHTS and CDR2 YDEGEE. The CDR3 coding sequence is TGTGCCAGGTCAAACCGGCAAGAGACCCAGTACTTC. Its translation: CARSNRQETQYF.

The chain recombines TRBV5-4 with TRBJ1-6; D is ambiguous. This CDR3 is built from 16 residues. Looked up from germline, CDR1 is SGHNT and CDR2 is YYREEE (reference sequence). V lost 4 bases, J lost 9 bases, and 20 bases lay in between. CDR3 amino acids: CASSPSGGPGGSPLHF. CDR3 in DNA: TGTGCCAGCAGCCCGAGTGGAGGACCCGGCGGTTCACCCCTCCACTTT.

The CDR3 DNA reads TGTGCCAGCAGGAGGGAATTTGGGTTCGACGAGCAGTACTTC. This sequence encodes CASRREFGFDEQYF. The rearrangement joins TRBV7-9 to TRBJ2-7; D perhaps matches TRBD2 (5 bases). In germline, CDR1 is SEHNR, CDR2 FQNEAQ (reference sequence). V lost 6 bases and J 5 bases, leaving 17 bases between the germline ends. This CDR3 is built from 14 residues.

The gene calls are TRBV6-6 and TRBJ2-3; D remains unclear. In germline, CDR1 is MNHNY, CDR2 SVGAGI (reference sequence). The CDR3 is 16 residues long. The V and J ends lost 5 bases and 2 bases respectively, with 17 bases between them. In nucleotides, the CDR3 is TGTGCCAGCAGTCTCACCGCTCCCGGAGTCACAGATACGCAGTATTTT. This sequence encodes CASSLTAPGVTDTQYF.

J is TRBJ1-2 and V is TRBV3-1 (or the pseudogene TRBV3-2); no reliable D call. The germline V gene has CDR1 LGHDT and CDR2 YNNKEL (reference sequence). V lost 4 bases and J 2 bases, leaving 11 bases between the germline ends. The CDR3 has 14 amino acids. The CDR3 spells CASSRRQANYGYTF. The CDR3 nucleotides are TGTGCCAGCAGCCGAAGGCAGGCCAACTATGGCTACACCTTC.

The rearrangement links TRBV7-9 to TRBJ1-1; D remains unclear. Germline-derived CDR1 and CDR2 are SEHNR and FQNEAQ (reference sequence). There are 15 residues in the CDR3. V lost 1 base and J 1 base, leaving 10 bases between the germline ends. The chain's CDR3 is CASSLERGRNTEAFF. In DNA, the CDR3 is TGTGCCAGCAGCTTAGAAAGAGGCCGGAACACTGAAGCTTTCTTT.

The genes are TRBV7-3 and TRBJ2-2; 7 bases are a match to TRBD1. Looked up from germline, CDR1 is SGHTA and CDR2 is FQGTGA. This CDR3 is built from 16 residues. V dropped 2 bases and J dropped 0; count of bases not matched to a gene: 3. The CDR3, as DNA: TGTGCCAGCAGCTTAGAAGGGGGCACGAACACCGGGGAGCTGTTTTTT. It specifies CASSLEGGTNTGELFF.

CDR3 sequence (DNA): TGTGCCAGCAGTCCCACCGGGACAGGGGCCGGGGAGCTGTTTTTT. Protein: CASSPTGTGAGELFF. The genes are TRBV14 and TRBJ2-2; 10 bases agree with TRBD1. With 6 bases clipped from V and 6 bases from J, the junction kept 7 bases outside the gene matches. Germline loops: CDR1 SGHDN, CDR2 FVKESK. The CDR3 totals 15 residues.

The rearrangement links TRBV19 to TRBJ2-2, with TRBD1 as a possible D gene (5 bases). This CDR3 region has 16 residues. In germline, CDR1 is LNHDA, CDR2 SQIVND (reference sequence). The V end was cut by 3 bases, the J end by 1 base, with 12 bases between. This CDR3 reads CASSILAGWNTGELFF. The CDR3 DNA follows: TGTGCCAGTAGTATCCTGGCAGGGTGGAACACCGGGGAGCTGTTTTTT.

The chain has TRBV5-1 and TRBJ2-5; unclear D gene. Trimming left V 0 bases short and J 5 bases short, with 5 bases between. Germline loops: CDR1 SGHRS, CDR2 YFSETQ. The CDR3 is 12 residues long. The CDR3 sequence is CASSLAGETQYF. The CDR3 nucleotides read TGCGCCAGCAGCTTGGCCGGGGAGACCCAGTACTTC.

The chain recombines TRBV7-6 with TRBJ2-5; TRBD2 is a possible D gene (6 bases). V dropped 4 bases and J dropped 2 bases, with 14 bases sitting between them. CDR1 and CDR2 (germline): SGHVS, FNYEAQ. This CDR3 contains 15 residues. The CDR3 region has the DNA TGTGCCAGCAGCTGGTTAGCGGAACAACAAGAGACCCAGTACTTC. Translation gives CASSWLAEQQETQYF.

This clone came up once. Here the CDR3 reads CAWSEGSDRGFSNSPLHF. In nucleotides, the CDR3 is TGTGCCTGGAGTGAGGGTTCGGACAGGGGGTTTTCTAATTCACCCCTCCACTTT. This sequence joins TRBV30 and TRBJ1-6; TRBD1 aligns across 10 bases. CDR1 is GTSNPN and CDR2 is SVGIG in the germline V gene (reference sequence). The CDR3 runs to 18 residues. V was pared by 1 base and J by 6 bases, with 12 bases of the junction left unmatched.

V and J are TRBV7-2 and TRBJ1-2; 7 bases fit TRBD1. From germline, CDR1 is SGHTA and CDR2 FQGNSA. The J segment lost 6 bases and the V segment lost 3 bases, leaving 7 bases of the junction unmatched. This CDR3 has 14 residues. For the CDR3, the DNA is TGTGCCAGCAGCTTGAACAGGGGTGTGGATGGCTACACCTTC. As protein: CASSLNRGVDGYTF. Based on the CDR3 plus reference TRBV7-2 and TRBJ1-2, the full variable domain is GAGVSQSPSNKVTEKGKDVELRCDPISGHTALYWYRQSLGQGLEFLIYFQGNSAPDKSGLPSDRFSAERTGGSVSTLTIQRTQQEDSAVYLCASSLNRGVDGYTFGSGTRLTVV.

V and J are TRBV19 and TRBJ2-7; maybe TRBD1 (6 bases). Trimming took off 3 bases at V and 2 bases at J, with 11 bases between the two ends. The CDR3 contains 14 residues. Germline V CDR1 and CDR2: LNHDA, SQIVND (reference sequence). The CDR3: CASSIAEGAYEQYF. Here the CDR3 DNA reads TGTGCCAGTAGTATTGCAGAGGGGGCCTACGAGCAGTACTTC.